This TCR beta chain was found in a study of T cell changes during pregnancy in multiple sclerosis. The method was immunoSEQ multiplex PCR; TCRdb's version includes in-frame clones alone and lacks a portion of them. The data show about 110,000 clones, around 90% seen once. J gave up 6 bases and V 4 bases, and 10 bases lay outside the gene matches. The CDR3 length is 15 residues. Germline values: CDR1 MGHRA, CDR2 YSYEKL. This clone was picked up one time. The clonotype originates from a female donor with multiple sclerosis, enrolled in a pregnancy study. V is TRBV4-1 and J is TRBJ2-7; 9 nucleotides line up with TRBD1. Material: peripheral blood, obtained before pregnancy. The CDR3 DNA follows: TGCGCCAGCAGCCGAGAAGGGACAGGGCTAACCGAGCAGTACTTC. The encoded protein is CASSREGTGLTEQYF.